One and the same sample provided the 25 T cell receptor beta chains below, sequenced in a study of Graves' ophthalmopathy and Graves' hyperthyroidism. Using RNA transcripts, the TCR beta CDR3 regions were amplified. The library came from an HTBI-primed first-round RT-PCR and a second-round multiplex PCR. TCRdb redid the calling of the multiplex PCR reads with MiXCR, one entry per CDR3 protein. Here the sample spans hundreds of thousands of distinct CDR3 sequences, roughly 39% being singletons. The sequenced sample was peripheral blood. Receptors originate from an adult man with Graves' ophthalmopathy.

This clonotype was recorded many times. CDR3 sequence (DNA): TGTGCCAGCAGGACCGTAGCTAACTATGGCTACACCTTC. Residues: CASRTVANYGYTF. This sequence joins TRBV6-5 and TRBJ1-2; D ambiguous. Germline CDR1 is MNHEY and CDR2 is SVGAGI. The V gene lost 6 bases and the J gene lost 0 bases, with 8 bases spanning the gap. The length of the CDR3 is 13 residues.

The chain carries TRBV7-9 and TRBJ2-7; 7 bases are a match to TRBD1. CDR1 is SEHNR, CDR2 FQNEAQ, per germline (reference sequence). The CDR3 totals 16 residues. The J segment lost 3 bases and the V segment lost 6 bases, leaving 14 bases of the junction unmatched. The DNA for the CDR3 is TGTGCCAGCAGTTCCGCGACAGGGACCGTGGGCTACGAGCAGTACTTC. Its translation: CASSSATGTVGYEQYF.

This clonotype has a count of ten or more. This sequence joins TRBV7-9 and TRBJ2-5, with D tentatively TRBD2 (5 bases). From germline, CDR1 is SEHNR and CDR2 FQNEAQ (reference sequence). V shed 4 bases and J shed 5 bases, with 17 bases lying between them. The CDR3 covers 15 residues. DNA for the CDR3: TGTGCCAGCAGCTCCCGGGATGAGGGAGATGAGACCCAGTACTTC. Translating it yields CASSSRDEGDETQYF.

This clonotype was found many times. The V call is TRBV5-8, the J call TRBJ1-1; D remains ambiguous. Trimming took 7 bases from V and 3 from J, leaving 16 bases between them. Germline CDR1 and CDR2: SGHTS and YDEGEE. This CDR3 spans 14 amino acids. The CDR3 spells CASWQAGWDTEAFF. The CDR3, as DNA: TGTGCCAGCTGGCAGGCTGGATGGGACACTGAAGCTTTCTTT.

The chain combines TRBV19 with TRBJ2-3; the D gene is possibly TRBD2 (5 bases). The germline V gene has CDR1 LNHDA and CDR2 SQIVND (reference sequence). The V gene lost 10 bases and the J gene lost 5 bases, with 10 bases spanning the gap. The CDR3 totals 11 residues. The CDR3 reads CATAAGDTQYF. DNA for the CDR3: TGTGCCACCGCTGCGGGAGATACGCAGTATTTT.

About this clonotype: This CDR3 fails to terminate in the conserved phenylalanine or tryptophan, so it likely reflects a read error. V and J are TRBV13 and TRBJ2-7; possible D gene TRBD1, 6 bases. Germline loops: CDR1 PRHDT, CDR2 FYEKMQ (reference sequence). The germline V and J ends were trimmed by 7 bases and 9 bases, with 16 bases remaining between them. This CDR3 has 12 amino acids. This chain's CDR3 is CASKNLGAVQYL. In DNA, the CDR3 is TGTGCCAGCAAGAACTTGGGGGCCGTGCAGTACCTC.

V is TRBV25-1 and J is TRBJ1-3, with D perhaps TRBD1 (5 bases). The V end was cut by 6 bases, the J end by 4 bases, with 10 bases between. Germline lookup yields CDR1 MGHDK and CDR2 SYGVNS. The CDR3 is made up of 13 amino acids. The CDR3 spells CASSGTEGNTIYF. The DNA for the CDR3 is TGTGCCAGCAGCGGGACGGAAGGAAACACCATATATTTT.

This chain joins TRBV25-1 and TRBJ1-2; 9 bases agree with TRBD1. The length of the CDR3 is 16 residues. The germline gives CDR1 MGHDK, CDR2 SYGVNS. The ends lost 4 bases at V and 1 base at J; junction bases unmatched: 7. The CDR3 DNA follows: TGTGCCAGCAGTGTAATCGGGACAGGGCGTAACTATGGCTACACCTTC. Translation gives CASSVIGTGRNYGYTF.

This clonotype was recorded at least ten times. The chain combines TRBV7-9 with TRBJ2-6; 7 bases match TRBD2. V was pared by 1 base and J by 3 bases, with 3 bases of the junction left unmatched. The CDR3 spans 16 residues. Germline lookup yields CDR1 SEHNR and CDR2 FQNEAQ (reference sequence). The DNA for the CDR3 is TGTGCCAGCAGCTTAGGACCGGGAGGTGGGGCCAACGTCCTGACTTTC. Its translation: CASSLGPGGGANVLTF.

There are many counts of this clonotype. The chain carries TRBV7-2 and TRBJ2-5, with unresolved D. V was shortened by 1 base and J by 4 bases, with 7 bases between the two germline ends. The V gene's germline CDR1 is SGHTA and CDR2 FQGNSA. The length of the CDR3 is 13 residues. CDR3 sequence (DNA): TGTGCCAGCAGCTTAGGGAAGCCAGAGACCCAGTACTTC. It encodes CASSLGKPETQYF. Together with reference TRBV7-2 and TRBJ2-5, the CDR3 gives the full variable domain: GAGVSQSPSNKVTEKGKDVELRCDPISGHTALYWYRQSLGQGLEFLIYFQGNSAPDKSGLPSDRFSAERTGGSVSTLTIQRTQQEDSAVYLCASSLGKPETQYFGPGTRLLVL.

This clonotype has ten or more counts. V is TRBV7-2 and J is TRBJ1-4; D not certain. V was pared by 6 bases and J by 10 bases, with 9 bases between. This CDR3 contains 11 residues. CDR1 is SGHTA, CDR2 FQGNSA, per germline. CDR3 residues: CASRARGKLFF. The CDR3 region has the DNA TGTGCCAGCAGGGCCCGTGGAAAACTGTTTTTT. The whole variable domain, remainder taken from reference TRBV7-2 and TRBJ1-4, is GAGVSQSPSNKVTEKGKDVELRCDPISGHTALYWYRQSLGQGLEFLIYFQGNSAPDKSGLPSDRFSAERTGGSVSTLTIQRTQQEDSAVYLCASRARGKLFFGSGTQLSVL.

As DNA, the CDR3 is TGTGCCATCAGCCCCGCGGCCGATTCACCCCTCCACTTT. Protein sequence: CAISPAADSPLHF. V gene TRBV10-3 combines with J gene TRBJ1-6; D is unclear. Germline V gene data show CDR1 as ENHRY and CDR2 as SYGVKD. Trimming stripped 6 bases from V and 8 bases from J, with 11 bases between. This CDR3 is built from 13 residues.

The chain is built from TRBV7-2 and TRBJ1-3; unclear D gene. V dropped 2 bases and J dropped 4 bases, with 12 bases sitting between them. Germline CDR1 and CDR2: SGHTA and FQGNSA. The CDR3 is 15 residues long. CDR3 region: CASSLPTSGGNTIYF. The CDR3 DNA follows: TGTGCCAGCAGCTTACCGACTAGCGGGGGAAACACCATATATTTT.

This clonotype showed up many times. The rearrangement links TRBV20-1 to TRBJ1-2; 7 nucleotides align to TRBD1. Germline-derived CDR1 and CDR2 are DFQATT and SNEGSKA (reference sequence). The V gene end was trimmed by 6 bases and the J gene end by 2 bases; junction bases not matched to a gene: 9. CDR3 length: 14 amino acids. The CDR3 is CSARPSGQNYGYTF. In DNA form, the CDR3 reads TGCAGTGCCAGACCCTCGGGACAGAACTATGGCTACACCTTC.

This clonotype was recorded many times. The chain combines TRBV20-1 with TRBJ1-5, with D perhaps TRBD1 (6 bases). Germline V gene sequence: CDR1 DFQATT, CDR2 SNEGSKA (reference sequence). The CDR3 has 14 amino acids. V was trimmed by 3 bases and J by 7 bases, leaving 16 bases between them. The CDR3 spells CSASGSRGGQPQHF. CDR3 nucleotides: TGCAGTGCTAGTGGGAGCAGGGGCGGCCAGCCCCAGCATTTT.

This clonotype was seen repeatedly, ten times or more. This sequence joins TRBV15 and TRBJ2-7, with D maybe TRBD1 (6 bases). The CDR3 consists of 14 residues. CDR1 LNHNV and CDR2 YYDKDF come from the germline V gene (reference sequence). V was pared by 1 base and J by 3 bases, with 10 bases between. CDR3 coding DNA: TGTGCCACCAGCAGAGCGGACAGCCTCTACGAGCAGTACTTC. It yields the protein CATSRADSLYEQYF.

The V and J genes are TRBV20-1 and TRBJ2-7; 7 bases map to TRBD1. This CDR3 has 14 residues. The J segment lost 2 bases and the V segment lost 3 bases, leaving 7 bases of the junction unmatched. Per the germline V gene, CDR1 is DFQATT and CDR2 is SNEGSKA (reference sequence). The CDR3 DNA follows: TGCAGTGCTAGCGAACAGGGGCGCGCCTACGAGCAGTACTTC. Amino acid sequence: CSASEQGRAYEQYF.

This clonotype was found many times. The chain's CDR3 is CSVTRGSETQYF. CDR3 coding DNA: TGCAGCGTCACGAGGGGGTCGGAGACCCAGTACTTC. The V call is TRBV29-1, the J call TRBJ2-5; maybe TRBD1 (6 bases). Germline CDR1 is SQVTM and CDR2 is ANQGSEA. V dropped 6 bases and J dropped 5 bases, with 13 bases sitting between them. The CDR3 is 12 residues long.

This clonotype was seen ten or more times. The V call is TRBV10-3, the J call TRBJ1-1; the match to TRBD1 covers 7 bases. V dropped 0 bases and J dropped 6; count of bases not matched to a gene: 4. The CDR3 covers 14 residues. Germline V lookup: CDR1 ENHRY, CDR2 SYGVKD. The DNA for the CDR3 is TGTGCCATCAGTGAGTCAGGGGGCTGGGCTGAAGCTTTCTTT. This translates into CAISESGGWAEAFF.

This rearrangement joins TRBV6-5 to TRBJ2-5, with D perhaps matching TRBD2 (5 bases). The CDR3 loop spans 11 amino acids. Germline-derived CDR1 and CDR2 are MNHEY and SVGAGI. Trimming stripped 4 bases from V and 7 bases from J, with 7 bases between. The CDR3 sequence is CASSFEGTQYF. The DNA of the CDR3 is TGTGCCAGCAGTTTCGAGGGGACCCAGTACTTC.

Points on this clonotype: Because the CDR3 is missing its conserved closing phenylalanine or tryptophan, this is likely a read error. The genes are TRBV20-1 and TRBJ1-1, with TRBD1 as a possible D gene (5 bases). CDR3 size: 15 residues. From germline, CDR1 is DFQATT and CDR2 SNEGSKA (reference sequence). V lost 3 bases and J 5 bases, leaving 19 bases between the germline ends. CDR3 loop: CSASQATRGLTEAFY. DNA of the CDR3: TGCAGTGCTAGTCAAGCCACTCGGGGGTTAACTGAAGCTTTCTAT.

With regard to this clonotype: At one boundary the junction diverges from the germline segment, which might be a read error. This chain links TRBV7-9 with TRBJ2-2; 9 nucleotides match TRBD2. Looked up from germline, CDR1 is SEHNR and CDR2 is FQNEAQ (reference sequence). The length of the CDR3 is 15 residues. The CDR3 DNA follows: TGCGCCAGCAGCCCTAGCGGGGCCTCGGGCGGGGAGCTGTTTTTT. It is translated as CASSPSGASGGELFF. The variable domain in full, completed from reference TRBV7-9 and TRBJ2-2, reads DTGVSQNPRHKITKRGQNVTFRCDPISEHNRLYWYRQTLGQGPEFLTYFQNEAQLEKSRLLSDRFSAERPKGSFSTLEIQRTEQGDSAMYLCASSPSGASGGELFFGEGSRLTVL.

This chain uses TRBV5-8 with TRBJ1-5; tentatively, D is TRBD1 (6 bases). Germline CDR1 reads SGHTS; CDR2 reads YDEGEE. This CDR3 contains 16 residues. V lost 4 bases and J lost 0, with 14 bases in between. The CDR3 region is CASSAPYRDSNQPQHF. CDR3 coding DNA: TGTGCCAGCAGCGCCCCTTACAGGGATAGCAATCAGCCCCAGCATTTT. Together with reference TRBV5-8 and TRBJ1-5, the CDR3 gives the full variable domain: EAGVTQSPTHLIKTRGQQATLRCSPISGHTSVYWYQQALGLGLQFLLWYDEGEERNRGNFPPRFSGRQFPNYSSELNVNALELEDSALYLCASSAPYRDSNQPQHFGDGTRLSIL.

This clonotype has ten or more counts. The chain joins TRBV14 to TRBJ1-5; D is unclear. CDR1 is SGHDN and CDR2 is FVKESK in the germline V gene. This CDR3 contains 13 residues. V gave up 1 base and J gave up 7 bases, with 8 bases separating them. The CDR3 bases are TGTGCCAGCAGCCAAGGTTGGGGACAGCCCCAGCATTTT. It is translated as CASSQGWGQPQHF. Full variable domain (rest looked up from reference TRBV14 and TRBJ1-5): EAGVTQFPSHSVIEKGQTVTLRCDPISGHDNLYWYRRVMGKEIKFLLHFVKESKQDESGMPNNRFLAERTGGTYSTLKVQPAELEDSGVYFCASSQGWGQPQHFGDGTRLSIL.

A single count supports this clonotype. The chain is built from TRBV7-8 and TRBJ2-2; D gene uncertain. This CDR3 has 15 residues. V lost 5 bases and J lost 1, with 11 bases in between. Germline V gives CDR1 SGHVS, CDR2 FQNEAQ. The CDR3 spells CASSQWAQNTGELFF. The CDR3, as DNA: TGTGCCAGCAGCCAATGGGCACAGAACACCGGGGAGCTGTTTTTT.